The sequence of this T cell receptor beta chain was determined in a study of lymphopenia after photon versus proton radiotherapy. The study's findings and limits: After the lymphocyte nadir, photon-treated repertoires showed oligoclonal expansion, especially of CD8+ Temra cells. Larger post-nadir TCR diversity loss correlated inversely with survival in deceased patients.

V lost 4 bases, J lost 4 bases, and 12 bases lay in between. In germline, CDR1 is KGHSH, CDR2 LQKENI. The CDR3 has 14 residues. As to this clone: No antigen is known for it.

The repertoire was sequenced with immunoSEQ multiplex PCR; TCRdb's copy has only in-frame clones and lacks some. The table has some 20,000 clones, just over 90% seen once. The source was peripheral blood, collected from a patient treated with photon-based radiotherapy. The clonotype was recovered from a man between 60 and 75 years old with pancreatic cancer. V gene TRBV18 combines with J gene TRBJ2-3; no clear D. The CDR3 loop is CASSRGPGADTQYF. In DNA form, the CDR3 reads TGTGCCAGCTCACGCGGACCAGGCGCAGATACGCAGTATTTT.